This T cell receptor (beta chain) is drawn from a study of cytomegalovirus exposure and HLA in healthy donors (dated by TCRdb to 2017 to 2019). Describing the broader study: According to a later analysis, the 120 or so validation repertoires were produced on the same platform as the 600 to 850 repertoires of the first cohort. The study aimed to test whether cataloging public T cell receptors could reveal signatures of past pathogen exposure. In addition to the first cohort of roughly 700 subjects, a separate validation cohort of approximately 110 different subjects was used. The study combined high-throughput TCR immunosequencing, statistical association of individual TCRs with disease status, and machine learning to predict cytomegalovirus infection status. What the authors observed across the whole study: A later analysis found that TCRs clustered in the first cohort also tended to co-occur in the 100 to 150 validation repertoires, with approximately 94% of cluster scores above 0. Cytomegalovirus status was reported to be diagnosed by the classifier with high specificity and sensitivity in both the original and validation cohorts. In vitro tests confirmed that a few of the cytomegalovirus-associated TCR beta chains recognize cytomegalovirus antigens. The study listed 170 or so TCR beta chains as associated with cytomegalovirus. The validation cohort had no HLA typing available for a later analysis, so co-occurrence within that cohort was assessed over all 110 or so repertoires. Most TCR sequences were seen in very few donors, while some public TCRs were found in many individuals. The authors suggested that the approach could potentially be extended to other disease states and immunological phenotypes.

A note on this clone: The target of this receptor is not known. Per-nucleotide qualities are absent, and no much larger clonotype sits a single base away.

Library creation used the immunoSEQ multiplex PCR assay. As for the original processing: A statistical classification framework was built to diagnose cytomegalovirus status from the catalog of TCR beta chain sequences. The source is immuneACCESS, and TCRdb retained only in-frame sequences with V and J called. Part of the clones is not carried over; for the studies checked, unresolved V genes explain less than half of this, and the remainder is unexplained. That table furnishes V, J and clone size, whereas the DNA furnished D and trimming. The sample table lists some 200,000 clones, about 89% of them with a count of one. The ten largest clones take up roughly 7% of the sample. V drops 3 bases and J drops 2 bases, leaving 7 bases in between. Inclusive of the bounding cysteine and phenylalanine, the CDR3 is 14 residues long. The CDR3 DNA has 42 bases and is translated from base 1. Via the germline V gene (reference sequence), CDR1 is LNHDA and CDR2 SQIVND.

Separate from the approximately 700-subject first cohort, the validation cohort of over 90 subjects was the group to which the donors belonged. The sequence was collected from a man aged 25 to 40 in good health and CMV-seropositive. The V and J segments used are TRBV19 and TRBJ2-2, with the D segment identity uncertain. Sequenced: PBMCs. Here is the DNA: TGTGCCAGTAGTATTTACCGTAACACCGGGGAGCTGTTTTTT. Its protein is CASSIYRNTGELFF.